Below, one TCR beta chain is given with its context. The CDR3 consists of 13 residues. Germline values: CDR1 MNHEY, CDR2 SVGAGI. V lost 8 bases and J 4 bases, leaving 12 bases between the germline ends. This specimen belongs to a study of blood T cell repertoires in COVID-19. Study at large: COVID-19 samples from acute and convalescent phases originated in the United States, Italy and Spain. T cells, B-cell-depleted T cells, or PBMCs provided the cDNA or gDNA that served as material.

The authors' processing: Amplification with reference gene primers provided the estimates of nucleated cell counts. Sequenced by immunoSEQ multiplex PCR; TCRdb stores in-frame clones only, minus some. V and J calls and clone size are copied from that table; D and trimming were computed from the DNA. Of around 53,000 clones in the sample, about 88% were seen once. The chain couples TRBV6-5 to TRBJ2-1; D unresolved. Sequencing was performed on peripheral blood. This TCR came from a man aged 65 to 79 with active COVID-19. The CDR3 region has the DNA TGTGCCAGCCGACTCTCAGATTACAATGAGCAGTTCTTC. Encoded protein: CASRLSDYNEQFF.